These 6 T cell receptor beta chains originate from one sample sequenced in a study of T-cell reconstitution after alpha-beta-depleted transplantation in children. Preparation of the TCRbeta library used unique molecular identifiers. Using its own MiXCR run on the PCR reads, TCRdb lists one record per CDR3 protein. The table includes under 750,000 distinct CDR3 sequences, 23% detected once. The sample consisted of PBMCs, mostly from graft donor cells, taken 360 days after TCRalphabeta/CD19-depleted stem cell transplant. Receptors were obtained from a boy under three years old who had a stem cell transplant for acute myeloid leukemia, so the T cells may come from the graft donor.

This clonotype was seen a few times. The chain is built from TRBV12-3 or TRBV12-4 and TRBJ1-1; weak D call: TRBD1 (6 bases). CDR3 length: 15 amino acids. V lost 6 bases to trimming and J lost 0 bases, with 14 bases between them. The CDR3 nucleotides are TGTGCCAGCAGGTATAGGACAGTGCTGAACACTGAAGCTTTCTTT. It translates to CASRYRTVLNTEAFF.

The chain links TRBV7-2 to TRBJ1-5; D unresolved. Trimming cost V 1 base and J 9 bases, with 10 bases left between them. The CDR3 consists of 13 residues. Germline lookup yields CDR1 SGHTA and CDR2 FQGNSA. DNA for the CDR3: TGTGCCAGCAGCTTAGACCGCGTTGGGCCCCAGCATTTT. Its translation: CASSLDRVGPQHF.

This chain joins TRBV7-9 and TRBJ2-1; TRBD2 agrees at 8 bases. The germline gives CDR1 SEHNR, CDR2 FQNEAQ (reference sequence). CDR3 size: 11 residues. V lost 5 bases to trimming and J lost 13 bases; unmatched junction nucleotides: 4. The CDR3 coding sequence is TGTGCCAGCAGCGACGGACTAGCTCAGTTCTTC. As protein: CASSDGLAQFF.

This clonotype has at least ten counts. CDR3 sequence reads: CSAQGRRGGGTDTQYF. CDR3 nucleotides: TGCAGTGCTCAAGGACGAAGGGGGGGAGGCACAGATACGCAGTATTTT. The chain joins TRBV20-1 to TRBJ2-3; possible D gene TRBD2, 7 bases. This CDR3 comprises 16 residues. V was shortened by 5 bases and J by 1 base, with 19 bases between the two germline ends. Germline V gene sequence: CDR1 DFQATT, CDR2 SNEGSKA (reference sequence).

V gene TRBV20-1 combines with J gene TRBJ2-3; possibly TRBD1 or TRBD2 for D (6 bases each). Germline values: CDR1 DFQATT, CDR2 SNEGSKA (reference sequence). This CDR3 is 15 amino acids long. Trimming removed 1 base from V and 0 bases from J, with 11 bases in between. The CDR3, as DNA: TGCAGTGCTAGAGGGGGGGCACCTAGCACAGATACGCAGTATTTT. Translated: CSARGGAPSTDTQYF.

This clonotype was counted between two and nine times. The V call is TRBV20-1, the J call TRBJ2-5, with TRBD2 matching 14 bases. Per germline, CDR1 DFQATT and CDR2 SNEGSKA (reference sequence). V was clipped by 3 bases and J by 1 base; unmatched bases: 7. The CDR3 has 17 residues. CDR3 nucleotides: TGCAGTGCTAGCCCGCCTGGACTAGCGGGGGGCCAAGAGACCCAGTACTTC. Encoded protein: CSASPPGLAGGQETQYF.